This TCR beta chain appears in the sequencing data of a study of cytomegalovirus exposure and HLA in healthy donors. The CDR3 length is 16 residues. Trimming took off 3 bases at V and 0 bases at J, with 14 bases between the two ends. Per germline, CDR1 SGHRS and CDR2 YFSETQ. Findings and limits, study-wide: Most TCR sequences were seen very rarely across donors, but some public TCRs occurred in many. In an earlier analysis, most TCR beta V segments were productive about 87% or about 30% of the time. When analyzed later, a missense DCLRE1C variant was found to be linked to TCR beta V- and J-gene trimming.

Points on this clone: Its antigen remains unknown.

Primers for the PCR totalled 60 Vbeta and 13 Jbeta. The protocol was immunoSEQ multiplex PCR, while the TCRdb copy is restricted to in-frame clones and leaves out a portion. The table has 150,000 to 200,000 clones, over 75% seen once. The chain combines TRBV5-1 with TRBJ2-3; tentatively, D is TRBD1 (6 bases). The receptor was isolated from a woman between 45 and 65 years old in good health and CMV-seronegative. Material: PBMCs. The CDR3 loop reads CASSWGPAGSTDTQYF. The CDR3, as DNA: TGCGCCAGCAGCTGGGGGCCAGCAGGTAGCACAGATACGCAGTATTTT.